The rows below give T cell receptor beta chains drawn from one sample of a study of cytomegalovirus exposure and HLA in healthy donors. Only in-frame clones appear in the TCRdb table, and some are missing; sequencing was by immunoSEQ multiplex PCR. The sample has approximately 210,000 clones; about 80% are singletons. Material for sequencing was PBMCs. The receptor source for this set is a male donor in good health and CMV-seronegative. Each CDR3 is given with its conserved first and last residue. The D gene is left open where the match is weak. Rows may omit the clone size; those that give it use once, few, many or a size class.

TRBD1	TRBV10-3	TRBJ2-1	15	once	TGTGCCATCACCCCGGACAGGGGGCCATACAATGAGCAGTTCTTC	CAITPDRGPYNEQFF
TRBD1	TRBV5-4	TRBJ1-3	16	.	TGTGCCAGCAGCGGCGGACAGGGTTTAGCTGGAAACACCATATATTTT	CASSGGQGLAGNTIYF
.	TRBV7-2	TRBJ2-5	15	.	TGTGCCAGCAGCTTAATGCGGGGGCCACCGAGGACCCAGTACTTC	CASSLMRGPPRTQYF
TRBD2	TRBV11-3	TRBJ2-2	19	.	TGTGCCAGCAGCCATAGTGCCCCTTTTACTAGCGGGATAACCGGGGAGCTGTTTTTT	CASSHSAPFTSGITGELFF
.	TRBV6-5	TRBJ1-1	13	few	TGTGCCAGCAGTTATCTCCTGAACACTGAAGCTTTCTTT	CASSYLLNTEAFF
TRBD2	TRBV13	TRBJ2-7	17	.	TGTGCCAGCAGCCCTGGACTAGCGGGAGCGGGAGGCTACGAGCAGTACTTC	CASSPGLAGAGGYEQYF
TRBD1	TRBV30	TRBJ1-2	12	.	TGTGCCTACCTGGCAGGGGGCCATGGCTACACCTTC	CAYLAGGHGYTF
TRBD1	TRBV5-6	TRBJ2-7	13	.	TGTGCCAGCAGCCTGGTCCAGGGGGACGAGCAGTACTTC	CASSLVQGDEQYF
TRBD1	TRBV5-4	TRBJ2-5	16	.	TGTGCCAGCAGTCAAATGCGGGACAGGGGGCAAGAGACCCAGTACTTC	CASSQMRDRGQETQYF
TRBD1	TRBV28	TRBJ1-3	15	once	TGTGCCAGCAGTGCGACAGGGGGGTTTGGAAACACCATATATTTT	CASSATGGFGNTIYF
.	TRBV9	TRBJ1-4	15	.	TGTGCCAGCAGCGTTACCTACAGGTCTAATGAAAAACTGTTTTTT	CASSVTYRSNEKLFF
TRBD2	TRBV7-3	TRBJ2-2	17	once	TGTGCCAGCAGCTTAATAACCGCGGGAGGGCCTCAGGGGGAGCTGTTTTTT	CASSLITAGGPQGELFF
.	TRBV28	TRBJ2-2	15	.	TGTGCCAGCAGTTCAGGGGACACTTACACCGGGGAGCTGTTTTTT	CASSSGDTYTGELFF
.	TRBV5-6	TRBJ2-5	17	.	TGTGCCAGCAGCTCCTTCAGGACAGATCCCCCTCCCCAGACCCAGTACTTC	CASSSFRTDPPPQTQYF
.	TRBV7-2	TRBJ1-1	13	.	TGTGCCAGCAGCTTAGGTGCAGGACGGGGGGCTTTCTTT	CASSLGAGRGAFF